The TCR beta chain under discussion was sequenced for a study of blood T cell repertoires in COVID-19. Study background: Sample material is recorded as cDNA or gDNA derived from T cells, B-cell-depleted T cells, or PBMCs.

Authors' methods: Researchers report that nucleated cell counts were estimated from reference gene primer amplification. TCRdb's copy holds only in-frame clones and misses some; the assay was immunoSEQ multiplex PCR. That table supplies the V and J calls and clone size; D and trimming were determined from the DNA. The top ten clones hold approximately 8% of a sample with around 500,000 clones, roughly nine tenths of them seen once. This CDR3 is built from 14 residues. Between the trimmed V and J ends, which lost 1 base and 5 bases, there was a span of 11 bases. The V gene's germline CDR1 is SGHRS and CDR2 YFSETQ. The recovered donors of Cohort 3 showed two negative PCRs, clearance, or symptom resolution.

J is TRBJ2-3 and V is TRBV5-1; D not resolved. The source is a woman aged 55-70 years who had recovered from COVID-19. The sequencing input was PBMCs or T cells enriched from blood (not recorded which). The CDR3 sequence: CASSLIAARDTQYF. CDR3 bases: TGCGCCAGCAGCTTGATAGCAGCACGAGATACGCAGTATTTT. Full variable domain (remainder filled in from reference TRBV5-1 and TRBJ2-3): KAGVTQTPRYLIKTRGQQVTLSCSPISGHRSVSWYQQTPGQGLQFLFEYFSETQRNKGNFPGRFSGRQFSNSRSEMNVSTLELGDSALYLCASSLIAARDTQYFGPGTRLTVL.